These 20 T cell receptor beta chains came from one sample sequenced in a study of CD8 T cells in Susac syndrome. Random-hexamer reverse transcription was applied to about 0.5 to 1 ug RNA. TCRdb analysed the immunoSEQ multiplex PCR reads with MiXCR anew, one entry per CDR3 protein. Of about 300,000 distinct CDR3 sequences detected, approximately 90% appear once; the ten largest clones hold about 0.17%. Sequences were obtained from CD8+ T cells from PBMCs. These receptors originate from a human donor with multiple sclerosis.

The chain carries TRBV6-2 or TRBV6-3 and TRBJ2-5; D ambiguous. Germline values: CDR1 MNHEY, CDR2 SVGEGT. This CDR3 contains 14 residues. V lost 4 bases to trimming and J lost 2 bases, with 11 bases between them. The CDR3 here is CASSFYNTQETQYF. CDR3 coding DNA: TGTGCCAGCAGTTTTTACAACACTCAAGAGACCCAGTACTTC.

V gene TRBV7-9 combines with J gene TRBJ1-2, with 10 bases aligning to TRBD1. CDR1 is SEHNR, CDR2 FQNEAQ, per germline (reference sequence). With V trimmed by 4 bases and J by 4 bases, 9 bases remained unmatched. The CDR3 length is 16 residues. The CDR3 sequence: CASSSNRDRGAYGYTF. DNA of the CDR3: TGTGCCAGCAGCTCCAACCGGGACAGGGGTGCCTATGGCTACACCTTC.

This sequence joins TRBV28 and TRBJ2-1; D perhaps matches TRBD2 (5 bases). V gave up 5 bases and J gave up 8 bases, with 16 bases separating them. This CDR3 comprises 14 residues. CDR1 and CDR2 (germline): MDHEN, SYDVKM. The CDR3 sequence: CASSPRLAGHEQFF. In DNA form, the CDR3 reads TGTGCCAGCAGTCCACGGCTAGCTGGCCATGAGCAGTTCTTC.

The chain combines TRBV6-5 with TRBJ2-2; D remains unclear. Germline loops: CDR1 MNHEY, CDR2 SVGAGI. The V end was cut by 6 bases, the J end by 6 bases, with 8 bases between. The CDR3 is 12 residues long. For the CDR3, the DNA is TGTGCCAGCAGCAGCCAGCCCGGGGAGCTGTTTTTT. Its protein is CASSSQPGELFF.

This chain uses TRBV5-4 with TRBJ2-2, with a weak D call TRBD2 (5 bases). The CDR3 extends over 16 amino acids. Germline V lookup: CDR1 SGHNT, CDR2 YYREEE (reference sequence). Trimming shortened V by 4 bases and J by 5 bases, and 18 bases separated the two germline ends. This chain's CDR3 is CASSPTVLGGTGELFF. In nucleotides, the CDR3 is TGTGCCAGCAGCCCTACGGTACTAGGAGGAACCGGGGAGCTGTTTTTT.

This clonotype has just one count. This sequence joins TRBV5-4 and TRBJ2-5; unclear D gene. V lost 4 bases to trimming and J lost 3 bases, with 13 bases between them. CDR3 length equals 14 residues. CDR1 is SGHNT, CDR2 YYREEE, per germline (reference sequence). DNA for the CDR3: TGTGCCAGCAGCCCAAGTCTAGGAGAAGAGACCCAGTACTTC. As protein: CASSPSLGEETQYF.

The V gene is TRBV3-1, the J gene TRBJ2-1; no reliable D call. The germline gives CDR1 LGHDT, CDR2 YNNKEL (reference sequence). The CDR3 spans 12 residues. Trimming shortened V by 4 bases and J by 6 bases, and 7 bases separated the two germline ends. CDR3 in amino acids: CASSRDLNEQFF. DNA of the CDR3: TGTGCCAGCAGCCGTGACCTCAATGAGCAGTTCTTC.

There are a few counts of this clonotype. V gene TRBV9 combines with J gene TRBJ2-5; D perhaps matches TRBD2 (5 bases). Germline V gene sequence: CDR1 SGDLS, CDR2 YYNGEE. The CDR3 loop spans 14 amino acids. V gave up 4 bases and J gave up 0 bases, with 10 bases separating them. The CDR3 spells CASSTRGYQETQYF. CDR3 DNA: TGTGCCAGCAGCACGCGCGGGTACCAAGAGACCCAGTACTTC.

This clonotype appeared a single time. This chain uses TRBV28 with TRBJ1-2; D gene uncertain. Trimming took 3 bases from V and 8 from J, leaving 10 bases between them. CDR3 length: 12 amino acids. Germline CDR1 reads MDHEN; CDR2 reads SYDVKM. In DNA form, the CDR3 reads TGTGCCAGCAGTTTGTTTGATGGGGGCTACACCTTC. It yields the protein CASSLFDGGYTF.

The V gene is TRBV29-1, the J gene TRBJ2-7; a possible D gene is TRBD1 (7 bases). CDR1 SQVTM and CDR2 ANQGSEA come from the germline V gene. The CDR3 is 12 amino acids. Trimming left V 7 bases short and J 5 bases short, with 15 bases between. CDR3: CSAGGFGDEQYF. The CDR3 DNA reads TGCAGCGCAGGGGGGTTTGGGGACGAGCAGTACTTC.

This clonotype has only one observation. At one boundary the junction diverges from the germline segment, which might be a read error. The chain combines TRBV28 with TRBJ1-5, with D perhaps matching TRBD1 (6 bases). The CDR3 loop spans 16 amino acids. Germline loops: CDR1 MDHEN, CDR2 SYDVKM. Here the CDR3 reads CASSIQGSTQNQSQHF. CDR3 nucleotide sequence: TGTGCCAGCAGCATACAGGGTTCGACCCAAAATCAGTCCCAGCATTTT.

J is TRBJ2-3 and V is TRBV20-1; 10 bases fit TRBD2. Unmatched junction bases numbered 9, after V lost 0 bases and J lost 6 bases. The CDR3 totals 16 residues. Germline V gives CDR1 DFQATT, CDR2 SNEGSKA (reference sequence). This CDR3 reads CSARDPLAGEADTQYF. The CDR3, as DNA: TGCAGTGCTAGAGATCCCCTAGCGGGAGAGGCGGATACGCAGTATTTT.

This chain links TRBV4-3 with TRBJ2-6; the D call may be TRBD1 or TRBD2 (5 bases each). CDR1 and CDR2 (germline): LGHNA, YSLEER. Trimming removed 0 bases at V and 0 bases at J, with 21 bases between. The CDR3 runs to 21 residues. The chain's CDR3 is CASSQDRSGARLVSGANVLTF. The CDR3 DNA reads as TGCGCCAGCAGCCAAGACCGCTCCGGGGCCAGGCTTGTCTCTGGGGCCAACGTCCTGACTTTC.

The chain employs TRBV19 and TRBJ1-5; 7 nucleotides line up with TRBD1. The CDR3 extends over 15 amino acids. After removal of 7 bases from V and 1 base from J, the junction contained 7 bases not matched to a gene. Germline V gene sequence: CDR1 LNHDA, CDR2 SQIVND (reference sequence). The CDR3 bases are TGTGCCAGTACCCGGAACAGGGGAAGCAATCAGCCCCAGCATTTT. Translating gives CASTRNRGSNQPQHF.

This clonotype was detected a few times. The chain recombines TRBV27 with TRBJ1-5, with TRBD1 as a possible D gene (5 bases). There are 13 residues in the CDR3. V was clipped by 2 bases and J by 6 bases, with 8 bases between them. Germline CDR1 is MNHEY and CDR2 is SMNVEV (reference sequence). CDR3 nucleotide sequence: TGTGCCAGCAGTTTACAGGGAAGTCAGCCCCAGCATTTT. This encodes CASSLQGSQPQHF.

There are a few counts of this clonotype. This chain connects TRBV27 to TRBJ2-1, with 11 nucleotides matching TRBD1. The CDR3 extends over 15 amino acids. CDR1 is MNHEY and CDR2 is SMNVEV in the germline V gene (reference sequence). Trimming at V came to 5 bases and at J to 4 bases, leaving 4 bases not matched to a gene. The CDR3 here is CASSTGTGGYNEQFF. For the CDR3, the DNA is TGTGCCAGCAGTACCGGGACAGGGGGGTACAATGAGCAGTTCTTC.

The chain recombines TRBV19 with TRBJ1-2; 7 bases match TRBD1. The germline V gene encodes CDR1 LNHDA and CDR2 SQIVND (reference sequence). The CDR3 is made up of 14 amino acids. The V gene end was trimmed by 5 bases and the J gene end by 4 bases; junction bases not matched to a gene: 7. CDR3 loop: CASSGTTGVYGYTF. The CDR3, as DNA: TGTGCCAGTAGTGGAACCACAGGGGTCTATGGCTACACCTTC.

The chain has TRBV20-1 and TRBJ2-7; TRBD1 agrees at 9 bases. CDR1 DFQATT and CDR2 SNEGSKA come from the germline V gene (reference sequence). The V gene end was trimmed by 3 bases and the J gene end by 4 bases; junction bases not matched to a gene: 7. The CDR3 extends over 14 amino acids. The CDR3 region has the DNA TGCAGTGCTAGTGACGACAGGGGGTATTACGAGCAGTACTTC. Translation gives CSASDDRGYYEQYF.

This clonotype was picked up one time. This rearrangement joins TRBV27 to TRBJ2-1; TRBD2 matches 12 bases. The germline V gene has CDR1 MNHEY and CDR2 SMNVEV (reference sequence). The CDR3 runs 17 residues. Trimming cost V 5 bases and J 0 bases; bases outside gene matches: 5. CDR3 bases: TGTGCCAGCAGTGCGGGACTAGCGGGCAGCTCCTACAATGAGCAGTTCTTC. The encoded protein is CASSAGLAGSSYNEQFF.

J is TRBJ2-7 and V is TRBV27, with TRBD2 matching 9 bases. After removal of 7 bases from V and 2 bases from J, the junction contained 3 bases not matched to a gene. CDR1 MNHEY and CDR2 SMNVEV come from the germline V gene (reference sequence). The CDR3 has 13 residues. CDR3 nucleotides: TGTGCCAGCAAGACTAGCGGACCCTACGAGCAGTACTTC. It translates to CASKTSGPYEQYF.